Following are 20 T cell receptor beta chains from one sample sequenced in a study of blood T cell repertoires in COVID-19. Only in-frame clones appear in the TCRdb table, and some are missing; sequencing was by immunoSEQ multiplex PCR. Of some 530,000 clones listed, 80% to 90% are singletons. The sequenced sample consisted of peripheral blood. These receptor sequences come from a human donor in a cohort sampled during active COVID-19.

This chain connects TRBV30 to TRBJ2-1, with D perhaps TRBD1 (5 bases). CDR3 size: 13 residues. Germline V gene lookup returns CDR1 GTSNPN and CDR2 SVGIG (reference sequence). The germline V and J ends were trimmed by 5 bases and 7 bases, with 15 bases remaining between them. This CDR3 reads CAWEYDPGNEQFF. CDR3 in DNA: TGTGCCTGGGAGTATGACCCAGGGAATGAGCAGTTCTTC. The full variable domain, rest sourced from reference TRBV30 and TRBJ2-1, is SQTIHQWPATLVQPVGSPLSLECTVEGTSNPNLYWYRQAAGRGLQLLFYSVGIGQISSEVPQNLSASRPQDRQFILSSKKLLLSDSGFYLCAWEYDPGNEQFFGPGTRLTVL.

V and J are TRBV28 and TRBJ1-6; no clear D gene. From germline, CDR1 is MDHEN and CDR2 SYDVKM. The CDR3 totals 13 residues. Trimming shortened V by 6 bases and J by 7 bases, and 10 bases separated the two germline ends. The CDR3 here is CASREDWNSPLHF. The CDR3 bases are TGTGCCAGCAGGGAGGATTGGAATTCACCCCTCCACTTT.

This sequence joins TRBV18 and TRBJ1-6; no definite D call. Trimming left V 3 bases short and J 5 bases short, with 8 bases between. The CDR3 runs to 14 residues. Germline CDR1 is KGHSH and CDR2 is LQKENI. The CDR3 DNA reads TGTGCCAGCTCACCCTCAAGCGATAATTCACCCCTCCACTTT. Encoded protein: CASSPSSDNSPLHF.

CDR3 bases: TGTGCCAGCAGCCAAGACGGCAGGGGAGCAACTAATGAAAAACTGTTTTTT. Its protein product is CASSQDGRGATNEKLFF. This sequence joins TRBV14 and TRBJ1-4; TRBD1 is a possible D gene (6 bases). Looked up from germline, CDR1 is SGHDN and CDR2 is FVKESK. The CDR3 loop spans 17 amino acids. With 0 bases removed from V and 0 bases from J, the gap between germline ends came to 11 bases.

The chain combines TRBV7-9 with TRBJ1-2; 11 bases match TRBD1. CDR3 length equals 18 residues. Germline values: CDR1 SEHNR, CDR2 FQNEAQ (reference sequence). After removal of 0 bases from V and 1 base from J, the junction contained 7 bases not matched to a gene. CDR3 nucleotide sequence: TGTGCCAGCAGCTTAGCCTACTCCGGGACAGGGGGTAACTATGGCTACACCTTC. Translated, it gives CASSLAYSGTGGNYGYTF.

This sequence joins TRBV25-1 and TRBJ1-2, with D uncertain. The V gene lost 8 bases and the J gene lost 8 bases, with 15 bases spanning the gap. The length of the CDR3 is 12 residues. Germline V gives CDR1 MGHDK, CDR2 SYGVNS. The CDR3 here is CASSPGEGGYTF. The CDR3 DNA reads TGTGCCAGCTCTCCGGGAGAAGGCGGCTACACCTTC.

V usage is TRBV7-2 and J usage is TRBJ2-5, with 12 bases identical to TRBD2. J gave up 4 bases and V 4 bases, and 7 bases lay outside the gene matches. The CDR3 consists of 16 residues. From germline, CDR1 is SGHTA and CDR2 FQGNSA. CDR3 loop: CASSSGRTSGTETQYF. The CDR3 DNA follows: TGTGCCAGCAGCTCAGGGAGGACTAGCGGGACAGAGACCCAGTACTTC.

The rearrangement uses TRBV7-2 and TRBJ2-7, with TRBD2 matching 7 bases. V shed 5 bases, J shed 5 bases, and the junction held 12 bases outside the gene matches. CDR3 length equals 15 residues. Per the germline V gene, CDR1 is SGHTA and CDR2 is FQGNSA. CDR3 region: CASSPVRAGANEQYF. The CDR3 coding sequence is TGTGCCAGCAGCCCCGTTCGGGCGGGAGCTAACGAGCAGTACTTC.

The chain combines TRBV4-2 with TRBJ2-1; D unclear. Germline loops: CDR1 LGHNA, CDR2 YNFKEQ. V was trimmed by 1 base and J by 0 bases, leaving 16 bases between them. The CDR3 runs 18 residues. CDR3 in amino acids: CASSQVTTSANSYNEQFF. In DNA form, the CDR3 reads TGTGCCAGCAGCCAAGTTACGACGAGCGCCAACTCCTACAATGAGCAGTTCTTC.

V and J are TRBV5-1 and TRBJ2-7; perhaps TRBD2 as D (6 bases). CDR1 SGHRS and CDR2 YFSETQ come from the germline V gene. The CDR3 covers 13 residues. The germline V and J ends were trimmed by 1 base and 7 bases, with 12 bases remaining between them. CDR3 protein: CASSLTRAGEQYF. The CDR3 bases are TGCGCCAGCAGCTTGACACGCGCGGGAGAGCAGTACTTC.

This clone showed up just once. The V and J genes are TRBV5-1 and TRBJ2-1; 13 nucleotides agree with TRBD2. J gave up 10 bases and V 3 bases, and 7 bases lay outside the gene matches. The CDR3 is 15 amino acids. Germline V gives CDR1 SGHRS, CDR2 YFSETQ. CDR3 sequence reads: CASSSGLAGEGEQFF. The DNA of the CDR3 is TGCGCCAGCAGCTCTGGACTAGCGGGAGAAGGGGAGCAGTTCTTC.

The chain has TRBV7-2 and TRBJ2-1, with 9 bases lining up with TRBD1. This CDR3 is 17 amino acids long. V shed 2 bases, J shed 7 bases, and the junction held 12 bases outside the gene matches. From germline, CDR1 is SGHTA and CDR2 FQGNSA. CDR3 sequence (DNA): TGTGCCAGCAGCTTAAGTATCTGGGTGGGACAGGGAAATGAGCAGTTCTTC. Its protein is CASSLSIWVGQGNEQFF. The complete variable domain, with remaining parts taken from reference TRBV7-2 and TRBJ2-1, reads GAGVSQSPSNKVTEKGKDVELRCDPISGHTALYWYRQSLGQGLEFLIYFQGNSAPDKSGLPSDRFSAERTGGSVSTLTIQRTQQEDSAVYLCASSLSIWVGQGNEQFFGPGTRLTVL.

CDR3 in amino acids: CASISRLAEKNYNEQFF. CDR3 nucleotide sequence: TGTGCCAGCATCTCCCGGCTAGCGGAGAAAAATTACAATGAGCAGTTCTTC. V usage is TRBV28 and J usage is TRBJ2-1; 7 bases match TRBD2. Looked up from germline, CDR1 is MDHEN and CDR2 is SYDVKM. This CDR3 has 17 residues. With V trimmed by 7 bases and J by 4 bases, 16 bases remained unmatched.

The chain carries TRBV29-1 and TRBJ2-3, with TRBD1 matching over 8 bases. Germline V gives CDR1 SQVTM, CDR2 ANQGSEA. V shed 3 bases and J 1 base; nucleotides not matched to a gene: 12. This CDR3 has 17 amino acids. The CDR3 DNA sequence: TGCAGCGTTGAGGCGTCCAGGGGGCAGAGGGGCACAGATACGCAGTATTTT. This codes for CSVEASRGQRGTDTQYF.

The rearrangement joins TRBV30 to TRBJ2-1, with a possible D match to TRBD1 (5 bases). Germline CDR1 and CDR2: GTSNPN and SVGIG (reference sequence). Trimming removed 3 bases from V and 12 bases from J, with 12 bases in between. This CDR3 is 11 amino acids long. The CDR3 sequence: CAWRQVFGQFF. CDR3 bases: TGTGCCTGGAGACAGGTTTTTGGGCAGTTCTTC.

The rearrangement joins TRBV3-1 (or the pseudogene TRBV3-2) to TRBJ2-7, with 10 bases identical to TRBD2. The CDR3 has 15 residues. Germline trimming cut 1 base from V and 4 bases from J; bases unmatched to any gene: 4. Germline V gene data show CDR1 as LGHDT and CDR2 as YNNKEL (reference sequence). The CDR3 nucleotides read TGTGCCAGCAGCCAAGCACTAGCGGGGCATTACGAGCAGTACTTC. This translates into CASSQALAGHYEQYF.

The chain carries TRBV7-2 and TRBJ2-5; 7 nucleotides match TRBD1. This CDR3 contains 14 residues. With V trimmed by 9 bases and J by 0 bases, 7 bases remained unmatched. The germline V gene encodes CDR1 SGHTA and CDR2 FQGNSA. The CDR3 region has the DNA TGTGCCAGTAACCAGGGGGAATACCAAGAGACCCAGTACTTC. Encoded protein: CASNQGEYQETQYF.

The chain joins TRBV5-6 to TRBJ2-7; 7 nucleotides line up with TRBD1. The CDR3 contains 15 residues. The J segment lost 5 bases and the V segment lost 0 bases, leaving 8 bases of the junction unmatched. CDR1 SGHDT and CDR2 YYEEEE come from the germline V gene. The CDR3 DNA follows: TGTGCCAGCAGCTTGGTTGGCCAGGGGGACCACGAGCAGTACTTC. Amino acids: CASSLVGQGDHEQYF.

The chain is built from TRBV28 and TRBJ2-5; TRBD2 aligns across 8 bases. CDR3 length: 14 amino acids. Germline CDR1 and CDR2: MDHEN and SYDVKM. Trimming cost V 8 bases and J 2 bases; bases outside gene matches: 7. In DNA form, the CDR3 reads TGTGCCAGCCGCGACGGGAGGGCGCAAGAGACCCAGTACTTC. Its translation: CASRDGRAQETQYF. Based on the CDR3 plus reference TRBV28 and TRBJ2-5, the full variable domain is DVKVTQSSRYLVKRTGEKVFLECVQDMDHENMFWYRQDPGLGLRLIYFSYDVKMKEKGDIPEGYSVSREKKERFSLILESASTNQTSMYLCASRDGRAQETQYFGPGTRLLVL.

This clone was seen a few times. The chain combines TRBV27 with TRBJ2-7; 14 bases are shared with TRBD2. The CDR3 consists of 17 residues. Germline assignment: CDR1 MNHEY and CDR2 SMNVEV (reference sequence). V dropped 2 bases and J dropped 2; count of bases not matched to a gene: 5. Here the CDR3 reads CASSLRTSGRIPYEQYF. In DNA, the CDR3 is TGTGCCAGCAGTTTAAGGACTAGCGGGAGGATACCCTACGAGCAGTACTTC.